This T cell receptor beta chain originates from a study of vaccination and CD4 T cells after COVID-19. Overall study context: Each enrolled participant received a two-dose regimen of either BNT162b2 or mRNA-1273 vaccine. Sampling after COVID took place at a median of around 91 days (range 35 to 161) following diagnosis.

As to this clonotype: Its specificity is not known.

An Oncomine TCR Beta short-read assay was used to sequence the DNA from cultured CD4+ T cells. MiXCR, run by TCRdb on the PCR reads, gives a single entry per CDR3 protein. The data hold 15,000 to 20,000 distinct CDR3 sequences, with 40% to 55% observed a single time. Germline CDR1 is DFQATT and CDR2 is SNEGSKA (reference sequence). Trimming removed 0 bases from V and 11 bases from J, with 17 bases in between. The CDR3 spans 14 residues. The sample's treatment: approximately 9-day PBMC culture with coronavirus spike peptide pools or control peptides (ViraFEST assay). Sequencing input: CD4+ T cells from blood, cultured in vitro. The chain employs TRBV20-1 and TRBJ1-5, with no clear D. The sequence derives from a human donor who had recovered from COVID-19. The CDR3 sequence is CSARDPSTGIAQHF. Here the CDR3 DNA reads TGCAGTGCTAGAGATCCCTCGACTGGTATAGCCCAGCATTTT.